This T cell receptor (beta chain) was sequenced during a study of cytomegalovirus exposure and HLA in healthy donors. The PCR employed 60 Vbeta primers together with 13 Jbeta primers. This table comes from immunoSEQ multiplex PCR, and its TCRdb copy is limited to in-frame clones, with some not included. The table includes hundreds of thousands of clones, approximately 82% detected once. Germline CDR1 is GTSNPN and CDR2 is SVGIG (reference sequence). CDR3 length: 12 amino acids. The germline V and J ends were trimmed by 3 bases and 7 bases, with 12 bases remaining between them. The gene calls are TRBV30 and TRBJ1-1, with D tentatively TRBD1 (6 bases). The receptor's source is a man between 18 and 29 years old in good health and CMV-seronegative. Material: PBMCs. CDR3 sequence reads: CAWSMTGFEAFF. As DNA, the CDR3 is TGTGCCTGGAGCATGACAGGTTTTGAAGCTTTCTTT.